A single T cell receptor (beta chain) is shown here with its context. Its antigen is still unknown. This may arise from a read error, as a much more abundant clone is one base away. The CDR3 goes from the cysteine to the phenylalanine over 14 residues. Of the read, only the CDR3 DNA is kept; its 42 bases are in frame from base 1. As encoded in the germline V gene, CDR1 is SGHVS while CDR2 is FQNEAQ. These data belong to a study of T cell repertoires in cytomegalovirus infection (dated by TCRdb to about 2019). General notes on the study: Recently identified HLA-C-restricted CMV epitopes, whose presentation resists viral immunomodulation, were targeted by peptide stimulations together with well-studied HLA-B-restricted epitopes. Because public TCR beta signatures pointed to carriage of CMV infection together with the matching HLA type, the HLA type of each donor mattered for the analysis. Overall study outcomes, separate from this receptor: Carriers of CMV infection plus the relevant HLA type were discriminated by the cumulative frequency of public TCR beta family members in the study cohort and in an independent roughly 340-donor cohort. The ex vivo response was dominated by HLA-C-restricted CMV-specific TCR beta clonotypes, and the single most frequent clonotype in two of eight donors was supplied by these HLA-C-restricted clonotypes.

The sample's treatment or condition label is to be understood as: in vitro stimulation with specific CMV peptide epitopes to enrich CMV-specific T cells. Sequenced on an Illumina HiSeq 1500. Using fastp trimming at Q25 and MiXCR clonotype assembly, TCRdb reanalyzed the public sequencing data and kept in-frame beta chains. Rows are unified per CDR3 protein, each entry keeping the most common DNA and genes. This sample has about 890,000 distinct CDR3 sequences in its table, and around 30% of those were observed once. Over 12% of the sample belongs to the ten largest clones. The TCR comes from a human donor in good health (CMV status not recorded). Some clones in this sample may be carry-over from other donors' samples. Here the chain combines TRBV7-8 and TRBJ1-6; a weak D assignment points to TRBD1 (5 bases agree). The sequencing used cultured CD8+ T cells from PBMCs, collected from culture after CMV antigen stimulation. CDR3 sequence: CATSKDTYNSPLHF. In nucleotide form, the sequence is TGTGCCACCAGCAAGGACACCTATAATTCACCCCTCCACTTT.